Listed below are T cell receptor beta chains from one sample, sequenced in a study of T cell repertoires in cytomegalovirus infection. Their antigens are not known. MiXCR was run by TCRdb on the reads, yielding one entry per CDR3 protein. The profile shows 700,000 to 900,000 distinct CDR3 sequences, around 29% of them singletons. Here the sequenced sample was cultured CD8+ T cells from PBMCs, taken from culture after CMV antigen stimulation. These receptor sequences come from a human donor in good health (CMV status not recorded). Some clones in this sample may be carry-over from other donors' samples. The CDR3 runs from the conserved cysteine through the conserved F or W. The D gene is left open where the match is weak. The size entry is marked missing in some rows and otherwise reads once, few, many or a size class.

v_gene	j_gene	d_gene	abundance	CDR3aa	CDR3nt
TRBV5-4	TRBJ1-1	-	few	CASSWDDQELNTEAFF	TGTGCCAGCAGCTGGGACGACCAGGAGCTGAACACTGAAGCTTTCTTT
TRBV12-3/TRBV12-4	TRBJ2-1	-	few	CASSETGGQFF	TGTGCCAGCAGTGAAACAGGAGGGCAGTTCTTC
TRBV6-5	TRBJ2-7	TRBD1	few	CASSTRTGGPYEQYF	TGTGCCAGCAGTACCAGGACAGGGGGTCCCTACGAGCAGTACTTC
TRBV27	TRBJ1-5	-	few	CASSLRGADNQPQHF	TGTGCCAGCAGTTTACGGGGGGCCGACAATCAGCCCCAGCATTTT
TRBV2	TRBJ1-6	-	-	CASSGLPAQGRSPLHF	TGTGCCAGCAGTGGACTTCCTGCCCAGGGACGTTCACCCCTCCACTTT
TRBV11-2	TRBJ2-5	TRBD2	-	CASSGGERGHKTQYF	TGTGCCAGCAGCGGCGGGGAGCGGGGGCATAAGACCCAGTACTTC
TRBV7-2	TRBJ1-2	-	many	CASTDSGAIVTYGYTF	TGTGCCAGCACAGATTCAGGGGCGATCGTTACCTATGGCTACACCTTC
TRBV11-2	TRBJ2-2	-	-	CASSLRGRETGELFF	TGTGCCAGCAGCTTGAGGGGGCGGGAAACCGGGGAGCTGTTTTTT
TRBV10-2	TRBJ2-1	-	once	CASSESSLAEQFF	TGCGCCAGCAGTGAGTCTAGCTTAGCTGAGCAGTTCTTC
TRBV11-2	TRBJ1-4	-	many	CASSFSATNEKLFF	TGTGCCAGCAGCTTTTCCGCAACTAATGAAAAACTGTTTTTT
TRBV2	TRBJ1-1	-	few	CASSEISGPNTEAFF	TGTGCCAGCAGTGAAATTTCCGGACCGAACACTGAAGCTTTCTTT
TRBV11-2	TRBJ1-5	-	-	CASSLASGISNQPQHF	TGTGCCAGCAGCTTAGCGAGCGGTATTAGCAATCAGCCCCAGCATTTT
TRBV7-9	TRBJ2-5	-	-	CASSGQQETQYF	TGTGCCAGCAGCGGACAACAAGAGACCCAGTACTTC
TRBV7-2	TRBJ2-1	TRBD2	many	CASLRRASGNNEQFF	TGTGCCAGCCTCAGAAGGGCTAGCGGTAACAATGAGCAGTTCTTC